Below, 29 T cell receptor beta chains from the same sample are listed, as sequenced in a study of T cell responses to AZD1222 COVID-19 vaccine. Clones were sequenced by immunoSEQ multiplex PCR, and TCRdb holds only the in-frame ones, with some missing. This sample yields around 200,000 clones, of which roughly 94% are seen a single time; about 1.5% belongs to the top ten. The specimen was peripheral blood, collected 28 days after the second AZD1222 dose. Receptor source: an adult who received the AZD1222 COVID-19 vaccine.

The V call is TRBV5-1, the J call TRBJ1-1; no definite D call. The germline V gene has CDR1 SGHRS and CDR2 YFSETQ. The CDR3 consists of 12 residues. Trimming took 4 bases from V and 5 from J, leaving 9 bases between them. The CDR3 sequence is CASSPDGTEAFF. Here the CDR3 DNA reads TGCGCCAGCAGCCCCGACGGAACTGAAGCTTTCTTT.

The rearrangement joins TRBV19 to TRBJ2-5, with 14 bases matching TRBD2. The CDR3 runs to 15 residues. Germline V gene lookup returns CDR1 LNHDA and CDR2 SQIVND (reference sequence). Trimming took 6 bases from V and 5 from J; bases not matched to a gene: 5. In DNA form, the CDR3 reads TGTGCCAGTAGAGGCCGACTAGCGGGAGGGGAGACCCAGTACTTC. It translates to CASRGRLAGGETQYF.

The chain couples TRBV5-1 to TRBJ2-7, with D perhaps matching TRBD2 (6 bases). Trimming removed 3 bases at V and 4 bases at J, with 11 bases between. There are 13 residues in the CDR3. Germline loops: CDR1 SGHRS, CDR2 YFSETQ. In DNA form, the CDR3 reads TGCGCCAGCAGCTCGGGGGTGACATACGAGCAGTACTTC. It is translated as CASSSGVTYEQYF.

The V gene is TRBV4-3, the J gene TRBJ2-3; D may be TRBD2 (6 bases). CDR1 and CDR2 (germline): LGHNA, YSLEER. This CDR3 has 15 amino acids. V shed 1 base and J shed 0 bases, with 8 bases lying between them. The CDR3 reads CASSQAGVSTDTQYF. In DNA, the CDR3 is TGCGCCAGCAGCCAAGCGGGGGTTAGCACAGATACGCAGTATTTT.

This clone was recorded only once. Distinct nucleotide sequences in the sample also encode this CDR3. The chain has TRBV9 and TRBJ2-1, with a weak D call TRBD2 (6 bases). Deletions cut 3 bases from V and 4 bases from J, with 11 bases between. Germline CDR1 is SGDLS and CDR2 is YYNGEE. This CDR3 comprises 14 residues. The CDR3 protein is CASSARDSYNEQFF. The DNA of the CDR3 is TGTGCCAGCAGCGCCCGGGACTCATACAATGAGCAGTTCTTC.

This clone came up once. This chain uses TRBV4-3 with TRBJ1-1, with a possible D match to TRBD1 (5 bases). Germline V gene lookup returns CDR1 LGHNA and CDR2 YSLEER. V shed 0 bases and J shed 0 bases, with 14 bases lying between them. The CDR3 is made up of 17 amino acids. The CDR3 loop is CASSQELETELNTEAFF. CDR3 in DNA: TGCGCCAGCAGCCAAGAACTCGAGACAGAATTGAACACTGAAGCTTTCTTT.

The DNA for the CDR3 is TGTGCCAGCAGCAAACTAGCGGGGCCTACCGGGGAGCTGTTTTTT. It is translated as CASSKLAGPTGELFF. This rearrangement joins TRBV11-3 to TRBJ2-2, with TRBD2 matching 10 bases. Unmatched junction bases numbered 5, after V lost 5 bases and J lost 5 bases. Germline CDR1 reads SGHNT; CDR2 reads YENEEA. CDR3 length: 15 amino acids.

The chain couples TRBV12-3 or TRBV12-4 to TRBJ2-7, with D unclear. Trimming cost V 3 bases and J 3 bases, with 9 bases left between them. The CDR3 sequence is 13 residues long. The CDR3 loop reads CASSLGSYYEQYF. CDR3 coding DNA: TGTGCCAGCAGTTTGGGCAGTTACTACGAGCAGTACTTC.

V is TRBV2 and J is TRBJ1-6; D is possibly TRBD1 (5 bases). This CDR3 spans 14 amino acids. Germline values: CDR1 SNHLY, CDR2 FYNNEI. The V end was cut by 6 bases, the J end by 7 bases, with 13 bases between. The CDR3 region has the DNA TGTGCCAGCAGAGTTGACAGTGAAAATTCACCCCTCCACTTT. It encodes CASRVDSENSPLHF.

The CDR3 DNA follows: TGTGCCAGCAGTTACTCGACTGGCACTGAAGCTTTCTTT. Amino acid sequence: CASSYSTGTEAFF. The rearrangement links TRBV6-5 to TRBJ1-1; unclear D gene. Per the germline V gene, CDR1 is MNHEY and CDR2 is SVGAGI. The CDR3 consists of 13 residues. Trimming stripped 0 bases from V and 4 bases from J, with 6 bases between.

The rearrangement uses TRBV28 and TRBJ2-4; 12 bases agree with TRBD1. The CDR3 spans 15 residues. J was trimmed by 5 bases and V by 2 bases; bases with no gene match: 1. The germline V gene has CDR1 MDHEN and CDR2 SYDVKM. CDR3 amino acids: CASSLGTGGQNIQYF. Written as DNA, the CDR3 is TGTGCCAGCAGTTTAGGGACAGGGGGCCAAAACATTCAGTACTTC.

The chain recombines TRBV28 with TRBJ2-1; D gene uncertain. The V gene's germline CDR1 is MDHEN and CDR2 SYDVKM. This CDR3 region has 12 residues. V was clipped by 10 bases and J by 3 bases, with 10 bases between them. As DNA, the CDR3 is TGTGCCACCGCGACGTACTACAATGAGCAGTTCTTC. Translating gives CATATYYNEQFF.

The J gene is TRBJ1-2, the V gene TRBV7-3; a possible D gene is TRBD1 (5 bases). The CDR3 contains 17 residues. CDR1 and CDR2 from the germline V gene are SGHTA and FQGTGA. Trimming cost V 7 bases and J 4 bases, with 25 bases left between them. In nucleotides, the CDR3 is TGTGCCAGCATGTACTTGGCCATTGGGACTCAGTGCTATGGCTACACCTTC. Translation: CASMYLAIGTQCYGYTF. Combining the CDR3 with reference TRBV7-3 and TRBJ1-2 gives the whole variable domain GAGVSQTPSNKVTEKGKYVELRCDPISGHTALYWYRQSLGQGPEFLIYFQGTGAADDSGLPNDRFFAVRPEGSVSTLKIQRTERGDSAVYLCASMYLAIGTQCYGYTFGSGTRLTVV.

This clone was seen once. V usage is TRBV3-1 (or the pseudogene TRBV3-2) and J usage is TRBJ1-5, with D unclear. This CDR3 is built from 12 residues. Trimming took off 1 base at V and 5 bases at J, with 3 bases between the two ends. Germline CDR1 LGHDT, CDR2 YNNKEL (reference sequence). Written as DNA, the CDR3 is TGTGCCAGCAGCCAAGGCGATCAGCCCCAGCATTTT. Its protein product is CASSQGDQPQHF.

The J gene is TRBJ1-1, the V gene TRBV5-6; TRBD1 agrees at 8 bases. This CDR3 has 11 amino acids. The germline V gene has CDR1 SGHDT and CDR2 YYEEEE. V trimming: 3 bases; J trimming: 11 bases; junction bases outside the gene matches: 3. The CDR3 here is CASSSGGDAFF. DNA for the CDR3: TGTGCCAGCAGCTCAGGGGGCGACGCTTTCTTT. The full variable domain, its missing parts supplied by reference TRBV5-6 and TRBJ1-1, is DAGVTQSPTHLIKTRGQQVTLRCSPKSGHDTVSWYQQALGQGPQFIFQYYEEEERQRGNFPDRFSGHQFPNYSSELNVNALLLGDSALYLCASSSGGDAFFGQGTRLTVV.

CDR3 DNA: TGTGCCAGCTCACCACGGGCAGGGTTCGACACTGAAGCTTTCTTT. Translating gives CASSPRAGFDTEAFF. The chain combines TRBV18 with TRBJ1-1, with D perhaps matching TRBD1 (5 bases). Trimming shortened V by 1 base and J by 3 bases, and 12 bases separated the two germline ends. CDR3 length: 15 amino acids. CDR1 is KGHSH, CDR2 LQKENI, per germline.

The genes are TRBV5-8 and TRBJ2-1; 10 bases are a match to TRBD2. This CDR3 is 16 amino acids long. V was pared by 3 bases and J by 10 bases, with 13 bases of the junction left unmatched. From germline, CDR1 is SGHTS and CDR2 YDEGEE. The CDR3 here is CASSSRAGGASPEQFF. For the CDR3, the DNA is TGTGCCAGCAGCTCCCGAGCGGGGGGGGCAAGCCCGGAGCAGTTCTTC.

The gene calls are TRBV9 and TRBJ2-2; 8 bases map to TRBD2. Germline V gene data show CDR1 as SGDLS and CDR2 as YYNGEE. With 6 bases clipped from V and 9 bases from J, the junction kept 10 bases outside the gene matches. CDR3 length: 14 residues. The CDR3 sequence is CASTTAGGPRELFF. The CDR3, as DNA: TGTGCCAGCACCACTGCGGGGGGACCCCGGGAGCTGTTTTTT. Full variable domain (remainder filled in from reference TRBV9 and TRBJ2-2): DSGVTQTPKHLITATGQRVTLRCSPRSGDLSVYWYQQSLDQGLQFLIQYYNGEERAKGNILERFSAQQFPDLHSELNLSSLELGDSALYFCASTTAGGPRELFFGEGSRLTVL.

This chain links TRBV28 with TRBJ2-1, with D unresolved. Trimming removed 2 bases from V and 5 bases from J, with 10 bases in between. The germline V gene has CDR1 MDHEN and CDR2 SYDVKM. The CDR3 runs to 14 residues. CDR3 nucleotides: TGTGCCAGCAGTTTAGCCTACTTCCACAATGAGCAGTTCTTC. As protein: CASSLAYFHNEQFF.

The genes are TRBV7-3 and TRBJ2-2, with 9 nucleotides matching TRBD1. Trimming removed 5 bases from V and 7 bases from J; junction bases left unmatched: 8. The CDR3 has 15 residues. Germline V gene sequence: CDR1 SGHTA, CDR2 FQGTGA. Here the CDR3 DNA reads TGTGCCAGCAGCATACAGGGGGCGCAAGTCGGGGAGCTGTTTTTT. It encodes CASSIQGAQVGELFF. Full variable domain (remainder filled in from reference TRBV7-3 and TRBJ2-2): GAGVSQTPSNKVTEKGKYVELRCDPISGHTALYWYRQSLGQGPEFLIYFQGTGAADDSGLPNDRFFAVRPEGSVSTLKIQRTERGDSAVYLCASSIQGAQVGELFFGEGSRLTVL.

J is TRBJ2-4 and V is TRBV7-2; D is ambiguous. Germline V gene data show CDR1 as SGHTA and CDR2 as FQGNSA. The CDR3 covers 16 residues. The ends were cut back, 2 bases at V and 0 bases at J, with 11 bases in the middle. Here the CDR3 reads CASSLWADLAKNIQYF. The CDR3 region has the DNA TGTGCCAGCAGCTTATGGGCGGATCTAGCCAAAAACATTCAGTACTTC.

For this clone: The same CDR3 can be traced to other DNA sequences in this sample. J is TRBJ1-3 and V is TRBV6-5; D unclear. Between the trimmed V and J ends, which lost 5 bases and 0 bases, there was a span of 5 bases. The CDR3 is made up of 13 amino acids. The germline V gene has CDR1 MNHEY and CDR2 SVGAGI. CDR3 sequence: CASSRSSGNTIYF. The CDR3 region has the DNA TGTGCCAGCAGTCGGAGCTCTGGAAACACCATATATTTT.

This CDR3 is CASSLKEPDSYNEQFF. The CDR3 coding sequence is TGTGCCAGCAGCCTTAAAGAGCCAGACTCCTACAATGAGCAGTTCTTC. V usage is TRBV3-1 (or the pseudogene TRBV3-2) and J usage is TRBJ2-1; unclear D gene. Trimming took off 4 bases at V and 0 bases at J, with 13 bases between the two ends. CDR3 size: 16 residues. The V gene's germline CDR1 is LGHDT and CDR2 YNNKEL (reference sequence).

The rearrangement uses TRBV6-5 and TRBJ1-5, with 7 bases lining up with TRBD1. Germline V gene sequence: CDR1 MNHEY, CDR2 SVGAGI. The V and J ends lost 5 bases and 5 bases, in that order; junction bases with no gene match: 6. The CDR3 has 14 residues. The CDR3 DNA sequence: TGTGCCAGCAGTAAACAGGGGCCGGATCAGCCCCAGCATTTT. This sequence encodes CASSKQGPDQPQHF.

This chain uses TRBV6-1 with TRBJ2-7, with 7 positions matching TRBD1. The CDR3 totals 15 residues. Per germline, CDR1 MNHNS and CDR2 SASEGT. V lost 0 bases to trimming and J lost 2 bases; unmatched junction nucleotides: 4. The DNA of the CDR3 is TGTGCCAGCAGTGAAGCAGCGACAGGGACCTACGAGCAGTACTTC. This codes for CASSEAATGTYEQYF.

The J gene is TRBJ2-1, the V gene TRBV5-1; TRBD2 agrees at 9 bases. The CDR3 extends over 15 amino acids. The V gene end was trimmed by 0 bases and the J gene end by 6 bases; junction bases not matched to a gene: 4. From germline, CDR1 is SGHRS and CDR2 YFSETQ. Written as DNA, the CDR3 is TGCGCCAGCAGCTTGGGGGGGACTAGCACCAATGAGCAGTTCTTC. Translating gives CASSLGGTSTNEQFF.

The chain recombines TRBV2 with TRBJ1-6; 8 bases agree with TRBD1. The junction had 11 bases not matched to a gene; V was cut back by 4 bases and J by 6 bases. The CDR3 has 17 amino acids. CDR1 and CDR2 (germline): SNHLY, FYNNEI. The CDR3 spells CASSGDTGGPPNSPLHF. In nucleotides, the CDR3 is TGTGCCAGCAGTGGAGACACAGGGGGGCCTCCTAATTCACCCCTCCACTTT.

V and J are TRBV29-1 and TRBJ1-1, with a possible D match to TRBD1 (6 bases). The CDR3 length is 13 residues. From germline, CDR1 is SQVTM and CDR2 ANQGSEA. V dropped 1 base and J dropped 3 bases, with 9 bases sitting between them. This CDR3 is CSVEVGGHTEAFF. CDR3 nucleotides: TGCAGCGTTGAAGTAGGGGGGCACACTGAAGCTTTCTTT. Full variable domain (missing parts from reference TRBV29-1 and TRBJ1-1): SAVISQKPSRDICQRGTSLTIQCQVDSQVTMMFWYRQQPGQSLTLIATANQGSEATYESGFVIDKFPISRPNLTFSTLTVSNMSPEDSSIYLCSVEVGGHTEAFFGQGTRLTVV.

The V call is TRBV19, the J call TRBJ1-5; no firm D call. The ends were cut back, 7 bases at V and 10 bases at J, with 17 bases in the middle. The CDR3 has 13 residues. CDR1 is LNHDA, CDR2 SQIVND, per germline (reference sequence). The CDR3 is CASIGGSMLPQHF. CDR3 nucleotides: TGTGCCAGTATAGGAGGATCGATGTTACCCCAGCATTTT.